These 21 T cell receptor beta chains were sequenced from one sample in a study of T-cell reconstitution after alpha-beta-depleted transplantation in children. Library preparation (for TCRbeta) was performed with unique molecular identifiers. TCRdb fed the PCR reads into MiXCR, producing one record per CDR3 protein. The sample has some 530,000 distinct CDR3 sequences, around 13% seen once. Sequenced material: PBMCs from the stem cell graft donor, taken from the stem cell graft. The receptors derive from a human donor who donated a stem cell graft to a child with combined immunodeficiency.

This clonotype has only a few counts. The V gene is TRBV20-1, the J gene TRBJ2-7; 10 bases fit TRBD2. Germline CDR1 is DFQATT and CDR2 is SNEGSKA (reference sequence). V trimming: 4 bases; J trimming: 2 bases; junction bases outside the gene matches: 5. The CDR3 sequence is 14 residues long. For the CDR3, the DNA is TGCAGTGCTAACGGACTAGCGGACGCCTACGAGCAGTACTTC. Protein: CSANGLADAYEQYF.

Only a few counts were recorded for this clonotype. The rearrangement uses TRBV12-3 or TRBV12-4 and TRBJ2-7, with D tentatively TRBD2 (6 bases). Trimming cost V 4 bases and J 0 bases, with 16 bases left between them. This CDR3 comprises 16 residues. CDR3 loop: CASSSLAGPSSYEQYF. The CDR3, as DNA: TGTGCCAGCAGTTCCTTGGCGGGGCCTAGCTCCTACGAGCAGTACTTC.

This clonotype was found once. The chain is built from TRBV6-5 and TRBJ1-4; 9 bases match TRBD1. V was clipped by 3 bases and J by 8 bases; unmatched bases: 7. Germline values: CDR1 MNHEY, CDR2 SVGAGI. This CDR3 comprises 15 residues. DNA for the CDR3: TGTGCCAGCAGTTATAGGGACAGGGTCGAAGAAAAACTGTTTTTT. The encoded protein is CASSYRDRVEEKLFF.

This chain joins TRBV7-2 and TRBJ2-7; TRBD1 is a possible D gene (6 bases). V shed 6 bases and J shed 1 base, with 10 bases lying between them. Germline loops: CDR1 SGHTA, CDR2 FQGNSA. This CDR3 spans 13 amino acids. Written as DNA, the CDR3 is TGTGCCAGCAGAATGACAGGTTCCTACGAGCAGTACTTC. Translating gives CASRMTGSYEQYF.

Ten or more counts support this clonotype. V usage is TRBV10-2 and J usage is TRBJ2-3; TRBD2 matches at 14 bases. The CDR3 length is 17 residues. CDR1 is WSHSY, CDR2 SAAADI, per germline. J was trimmed by 3 bases and V by 4 bases; bases with no gene match: 6. The CDR3 DNA reads TGCGCCAGCAGTGGACTAGCGGGGGGGCCGAGGACAGATACGCAGTATTTT. It translates to CASSGLAGGPRTDTQYF.

This clonotype was recorded at least ten times. The chain carries TRBV6-1 and TRBJ2-1, with D tentatively TRBD1 (6 bases). This CDR3 comprises 15 residues. Germline CDR1 MNHNS, CDR2 SASEGT. V shed 4 bases and J shed 4 bases, with 14 bases lying between them. CDR3 sequence (DNA): TGTGCCAGCAGTGTGGACAGAAATCTATACAATGAGCAGTTCTTC. Translating it yields CASSVDRNLYNEQFF.

This rearrangement joins TRBV7-9 to TRBJ2-3, with D possibly TRBD1 on 7 matching bases. Trimming stripped 5 bases from V and 0 bases from J, with 12 bases between. The length of the CDR3 is 15 residues. Germline V gene lookup returns CDR1 SEHNR and CDR2 FQNEAQ (reference sequence). CDR3 in DNA: TGTGCCAGCAGCCGCGGGACAGCAAGCACAGATACGCAGTATTTT. Translating it yields CASSRGTASTDTQYF.

The chain uses TRBV7-8 and TRBJ2-3; no firm D call. Germline CDR1 is SGHVS and CDR2 is FQNEAQ. This CDR3 spans 12 amino acids. Trimming took off 6 bases at V and 6 bases at J, with 10 bases between the two ends. CDR3 in amino acids: CASRRLGDTQYF. DNA for the CDR3: TGTGCCAGCAGGAGATTGGGTGATACGCAGTATTTT.

This clonotype was counted many times. The J gene is TRBJ2-7, the V gene TRBV7-9, with D uncertain. The CDR3 runs 11 residues. CDR1 is SEHNR and CDR2 is FQNEAQ in the germline V gene (reference sequence). V shed 2 bases and J shed 6 bases, with 5 bases lying between them. The DNA for the CDR3 is TGTGCCAGCAGCTTAACCTCCGAGCAGTACTTC. The encoded protein is CASSLTSEQYF.

This clonotype was seen only a few times. The rearrangement uses TRBV12-3 or TRBV12-4 and TRBJ2-5, with D tentatively TRBD1 or TRBD2 (6 bases each). The CDR3 covers 15 residues. Trimming pared 6 bases from V and 4 bases from J, leaving 18 bases between. The CDR3 DNA reads as TGTGCCAGCAGCCGCGGACGGGGGCTCGGAGAGACCCAGTACTTC. Amino acids: CASSRGRGLGETQYF.

This sequence joins TRBV29-1 and TRBJ1-1; no reliable D call. V was cut by 3 bases and J by 0 bases, with 8 bases left in between. The CDR3 extends over 13 amino acids. Germline assignment: CDR1 SQVTM and CDR2 ANQGSEA. In nucleotides, the CDR3 is TGCAGCGTTGATTCTGTACTGAACACTGAAGCTTTCTTT. Protein: CSVDSVLNTEAFF.

This clonotype was seen many times. The chain carries TRBV12-3 or TRBV12-4 and TRBJ2-4; no clear D gene. The CDR3 has 15 amino acids. With 0 bases removed from V and 7 bases from J, the gap between germline ends came to 13 bases. The CDR3 here is CASSLAIGRGNIQYF. The CDR3 nucleotides read TGTGCCAGCAGTTTAGCGATAGGACGCGGCAACATTCAGTACTTC.

This clonotype has more than one count but fewer than ten. The chain uses TRBV5-1 and TRBJ1-1; D is possibly TRBD1 (5 bases). This CDR3 has 14 amino acids. CDR1 is SGHRS and CDR2 is YFSETQ in the germline V gene. Trimming cost V 4 bases and J 6 bases, with 16 bases left between them. The CDR3 region has the DNA TGCGCCAGCAGCGCGGGACGGCAGACGGCTGAAGCTTTCTTT. Translating it yields CASSAGRQTAEAFF.

On this clonotype itself: Its ends do not fully match the called genes, so a read error is possible. CDR3 loop: CASSLWGRELVF. In nucleotides, the CDR3 is TGTGCCAGCAGCTTATGGGGGCGCGAGCTTGTCTTT. This rearrangement joins TRBV11-2 to TRBJ1-1; TRBD1 is a possible D gene (6 bases). In germline, CDR1 is SGHAT, CDR2 FQNNGV. The length of the CDR3 is 12 residues.

Ten or more counts support this clonotype. The J gene is TRBJ2-1, the V gene TRBV12-3 or TRBV12-4; the match to TRBD2 covers 7 bases. Germline trimming cut 5 bases from V and 3 bases from J; bases unmatched to any gene: 10. The CDR3 is 16 residues long. CDR3 nucleotide sequence: TGTGCCAGCAGTCCCCCCACTAGCGCTCTCTACAATGAGCAGTTCTTC. This sequence encodes CASSPPTSALYNEQFF.

This clonotype came up many times. The V gene is TRBV6-5, the J gene TRBJ2-3; 8 nucleotides agree with TRBD1. The CDR3 runs 17 residues. The germline V gene encodes CDR1 MNHEY and CDR2 SVGAGI. The junction had 6 bases not matched to a gene; V was cut back by 0 bases and J by 1 base. CDR3 region: CASSYSRTGLRTDTQYF. DNA of the CDR3: TGTGCCAGCAGTTACTCTCGGACAGGGCTCCGCACAGATACGCAGTATTTT.

This clonotype was seen more than once but under ten times. This sequence joins TRBV9 and TRBJ1-6; D remains unclear. The CDR3 loop spans 16 amino acids. Trimming shortened V by 4 bases and J by 2 bases, and 13 bases separated the two germline ends. The germline gives CDR1 SGDLS, CDR2 YYNGEE. Here the CDR3 reads CASSPSPGTYNSPLHF. The CDR3 DNA reads as TGTGCCAGCAGCCCCTCCCCGGGGACCTATAATTCACCCCTCCACTTT.

The chain is built from TRBV24-1 and TRBJ2-7; D may correspond to TRBD1 or TRBD2 (6 bases each). The V end lost 4 bases, the J end lost 7 bases, and 19 bases lay between the germline ends. The CDR3 extends over 15 amino acids. CDR1 is KGHDR and CDR2 is SFDVKD in the germline V gene. The chain's CDR3 is CATSDRDSGVREQYF. CDR3 nucleotide sequence: TGTGCCACCAGTGACCGGGACTCAGGGGTGCGGGAGCAGTACTTC.

This clonotype was recorded at least ten times. The rearrangement joins TRBV27 to TRBJ1-5; the D is unclear. Trimming cost V 3 bases and J 4 bases, with 4 bases left between them. The CDR3 runs to 12 residues. Germline V gene data show CDR1 as MNHEY and CDR2 as SMNVEV (reference sequence). CDR3 nucleotide sequence: TGTGCCAGCAGTTTCGTGAATCAGCCCCAGCATTTT. Protein product: CASSFVNQPQHF.

This rearrangement joins TRBV6-5 to TRBJ2-7, with TRBD2 matching 10 bases. The CDR3 is made up of 15 amino acids. Germline CDR1 MNHEY, CDR2 SVGAGI. V shed 2 bases, J shed 3 bases, and the junction held 4 bases outside the gene matches. The CDR3 loop is CASSYISGGLYEQYF. DNA of the CDR3: TGTGCCAGCAGTTACATTAGCGGGGGGCTCTACGAGCAGTACTTC.

This clonotype was counted between two and nine times. The chain recombines TRBV9 with TRBJ1-6; D gene unclear. Between the trimmed V and J ends, which lost 0 bases and 9 bases, there was a span of 4 bases. This CDR3 region has 12 residues. Germline V gene lookup returns CDR1 SGDLS and CDR2 YYNGEE. The CDR3 DNA reads TGTGCCAGCAGCGTAGCGGGTTCACCCCTCCACTTT. Translation: CASSVAGSPLHF.